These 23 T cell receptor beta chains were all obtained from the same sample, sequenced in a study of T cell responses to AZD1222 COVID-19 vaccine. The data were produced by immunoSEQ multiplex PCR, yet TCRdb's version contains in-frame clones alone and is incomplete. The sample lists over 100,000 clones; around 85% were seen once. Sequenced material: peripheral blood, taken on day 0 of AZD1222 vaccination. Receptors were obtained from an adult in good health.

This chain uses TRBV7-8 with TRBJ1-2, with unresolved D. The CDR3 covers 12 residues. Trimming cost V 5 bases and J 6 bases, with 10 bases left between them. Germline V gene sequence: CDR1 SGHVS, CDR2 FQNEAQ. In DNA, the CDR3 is TGTGCCAGCAGCCGAGGCCGGGATGGCTACACCTTC. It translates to CASSRGRDGYTF.

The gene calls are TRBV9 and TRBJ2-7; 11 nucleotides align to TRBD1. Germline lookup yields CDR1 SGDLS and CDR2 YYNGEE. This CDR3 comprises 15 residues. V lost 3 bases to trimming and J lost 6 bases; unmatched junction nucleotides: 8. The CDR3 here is CASSARDRGDGEQYF. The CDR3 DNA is TGTGCCAGCAGCGCCCGGGACAGGGGGGATGGCGAGCAGTACTTC. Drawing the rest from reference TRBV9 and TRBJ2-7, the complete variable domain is DSGVTQTPKHLITATGQRVTLRCSPRSGDLSVYWYQQSLDQGLQFLIQYYNGEERAKGNILERFSAQQFPDLHSELNLSSLELGDSALYFCASSARDRGDGEQYFGPGTRLTVT.

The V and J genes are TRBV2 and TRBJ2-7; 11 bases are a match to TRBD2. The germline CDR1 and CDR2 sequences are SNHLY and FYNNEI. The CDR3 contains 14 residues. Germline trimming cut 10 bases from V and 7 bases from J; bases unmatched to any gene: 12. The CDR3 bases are TGTGCCACCATTTCCCTAGCGGGAGGCCGAGAGCAGTACTTC. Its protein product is CATISLAGGREQYF.

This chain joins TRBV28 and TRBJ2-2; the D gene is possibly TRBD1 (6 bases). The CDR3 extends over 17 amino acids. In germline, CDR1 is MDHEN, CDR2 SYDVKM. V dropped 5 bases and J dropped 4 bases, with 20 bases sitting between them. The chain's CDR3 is CASSGPRGLAFTGELFF. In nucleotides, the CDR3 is TGTGCCAGCAGTGGGCCTAGGGGGTTAGCGTTCACCGGGGAGCTGTTTTTT.

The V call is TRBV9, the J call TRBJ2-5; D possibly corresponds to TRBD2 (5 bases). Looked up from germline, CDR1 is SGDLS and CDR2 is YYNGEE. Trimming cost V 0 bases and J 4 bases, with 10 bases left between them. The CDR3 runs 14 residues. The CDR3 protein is CASSVAPRGETQYF. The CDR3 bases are TGTGCCAGCAGCGTAGCCCCCCGGGGAGAGACCCAGTACTTC.

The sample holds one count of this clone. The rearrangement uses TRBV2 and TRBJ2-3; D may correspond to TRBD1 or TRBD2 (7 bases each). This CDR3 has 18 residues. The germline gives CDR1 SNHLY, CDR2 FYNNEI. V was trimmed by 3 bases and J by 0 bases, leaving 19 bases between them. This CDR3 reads CASSERRGGQLSTDTQYF. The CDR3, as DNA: TGTGCCAGCAGTGAGCGGCGCGGGGGACAGCTTAGCACAGATACGCAGTATTTT.

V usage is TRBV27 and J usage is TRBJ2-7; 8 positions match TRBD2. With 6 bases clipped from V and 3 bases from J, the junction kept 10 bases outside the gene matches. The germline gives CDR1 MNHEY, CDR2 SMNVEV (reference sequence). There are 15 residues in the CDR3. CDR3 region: CASRPEAGGYYEQYF. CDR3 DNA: TGTGCCAGCAGACCTGAGGCGGGAGGCTACTACGAGCAGTACTTC.

Here the CDR3 reads CASIIGTGYMNTEAFF. In DNA, the CDR3 is TGTGCCAGCATCATAGGGACAGGATACATGAACACTGAAGCTTTCTTT. V usage is TRBV28 and J usage is TRBJ1-1; 8 bases match TRBD1. This CDR3 is built from 16 residues. Trimming at V came to 7 bases and at J to 0 bases, leaving 10 bases not matched to a gene. Germline CDR1 and CDR2: MDHEN and SYDVKM.

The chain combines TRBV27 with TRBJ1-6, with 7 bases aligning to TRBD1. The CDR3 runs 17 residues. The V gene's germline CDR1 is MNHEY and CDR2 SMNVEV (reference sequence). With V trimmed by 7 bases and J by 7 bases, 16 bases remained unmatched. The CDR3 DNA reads TGTGCCAGCACCCCGGACAGGTTCAGTGCCGGGAATTCACCCCTCCACTTT. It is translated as CASTPDRFSAGNSPLHF.

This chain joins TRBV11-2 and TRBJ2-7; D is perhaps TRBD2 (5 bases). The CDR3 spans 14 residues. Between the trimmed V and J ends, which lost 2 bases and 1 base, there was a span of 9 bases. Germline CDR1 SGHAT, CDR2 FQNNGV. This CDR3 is CASSLTRGSYEQYF. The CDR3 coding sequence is TGTGCCAGCAGCTTAACTCGGGGATCCTACGAGCAGTACTTC.

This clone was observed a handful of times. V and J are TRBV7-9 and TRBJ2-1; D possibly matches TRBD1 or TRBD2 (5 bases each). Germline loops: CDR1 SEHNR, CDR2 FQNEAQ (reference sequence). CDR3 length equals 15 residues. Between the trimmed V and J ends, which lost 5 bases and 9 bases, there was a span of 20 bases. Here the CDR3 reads CASSLGAMTRGEQFF. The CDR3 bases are TGTGCCAGCAGCCTAGGAGCGATGACGAGGGGTGAGCAGTTCTTC. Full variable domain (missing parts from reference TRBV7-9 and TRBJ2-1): DTGVSQNPRHKITKRGQNVTFRCDPISEHNRLYWYRQTLGQGPEFLTYFQNEAQLEKSRLLSDRFSAERPKGSFSTLEIQRTEQGDSAMYLCASSLGAMTRGEQFFGPGTRLTVL.

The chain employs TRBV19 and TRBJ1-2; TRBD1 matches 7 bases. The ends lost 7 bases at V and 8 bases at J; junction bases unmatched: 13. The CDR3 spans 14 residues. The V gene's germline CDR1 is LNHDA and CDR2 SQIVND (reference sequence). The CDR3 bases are TGTGCCAGTACCGACAGGGCGGACACCTGGGGCTACACCTTC. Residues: CASTDRADTWGYTF. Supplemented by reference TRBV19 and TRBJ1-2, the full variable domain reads DGGITQSPKYLFRKEGQNVTLSCEQNLNHDAMYWYRQDPGQGLRLIYYSQIVNDFQKGDIAEGYSVSREKKESFPLTVTSAQKNPTAFYLCASTDRADTWGYTFGSGTRLTVV.

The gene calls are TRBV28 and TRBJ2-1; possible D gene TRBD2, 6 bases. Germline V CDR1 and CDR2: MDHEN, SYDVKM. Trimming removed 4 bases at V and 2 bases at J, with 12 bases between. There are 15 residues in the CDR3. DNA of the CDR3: TGTGCCAGCAGTTCCGTAGCGGCTACCTACAATGAGCAGTTCTTC. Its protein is CASSSVAATYNEQFF.

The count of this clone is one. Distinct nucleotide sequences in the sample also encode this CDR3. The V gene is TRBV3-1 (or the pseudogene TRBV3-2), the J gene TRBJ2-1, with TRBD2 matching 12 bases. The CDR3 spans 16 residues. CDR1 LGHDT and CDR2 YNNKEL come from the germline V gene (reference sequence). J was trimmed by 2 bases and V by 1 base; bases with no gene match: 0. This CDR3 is CASSQGLAGAYNEQFF. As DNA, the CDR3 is TGTGCCAGCAGCCAAGGACTAGCGGGAGCCTACAATGAGCAGTTCTTC.

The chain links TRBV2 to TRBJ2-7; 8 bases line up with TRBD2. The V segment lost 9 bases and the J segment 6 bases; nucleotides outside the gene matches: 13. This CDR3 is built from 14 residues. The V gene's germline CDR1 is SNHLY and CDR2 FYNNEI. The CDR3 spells CASKEGLGTAEQYF. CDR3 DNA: TGTGCCAGTAAAGAGGGACTAGGGACTGCCGAGCAGTACTTC.

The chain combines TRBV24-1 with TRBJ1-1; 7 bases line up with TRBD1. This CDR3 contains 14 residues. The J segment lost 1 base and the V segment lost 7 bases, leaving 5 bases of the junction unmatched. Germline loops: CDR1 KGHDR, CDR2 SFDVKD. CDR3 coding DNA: TGTGCCACCAGGGGCAGGGGGAGGAACACTGAAGCTTTCTTT. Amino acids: CATRGRGRNTEAFF.

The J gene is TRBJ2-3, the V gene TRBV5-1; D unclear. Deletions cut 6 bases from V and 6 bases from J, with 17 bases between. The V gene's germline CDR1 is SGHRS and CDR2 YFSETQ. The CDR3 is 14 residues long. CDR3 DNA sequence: TGCGCCAGCACCCTATACCGAGCGACGGATACGCAGTATTTT. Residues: CASTLYRATDTQYF.

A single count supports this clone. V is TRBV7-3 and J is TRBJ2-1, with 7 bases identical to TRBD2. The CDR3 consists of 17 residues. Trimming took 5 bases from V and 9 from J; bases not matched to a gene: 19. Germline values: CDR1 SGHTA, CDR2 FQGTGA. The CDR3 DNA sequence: TGTGCCAGCAGCCATATCCCCCGGGGTAGCGGGCTTTCTGAGCAGTTCTTC. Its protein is CASSHIPRGSGLSEQFF.

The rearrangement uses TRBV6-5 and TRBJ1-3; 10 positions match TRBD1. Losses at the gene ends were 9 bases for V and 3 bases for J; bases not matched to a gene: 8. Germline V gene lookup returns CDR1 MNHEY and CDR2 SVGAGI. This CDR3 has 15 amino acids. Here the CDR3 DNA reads TGTGCCAGTGCCAGGGACAGGGGAATTGGAAACACCATATATTTT. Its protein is CASARDRGIGNTIYF.

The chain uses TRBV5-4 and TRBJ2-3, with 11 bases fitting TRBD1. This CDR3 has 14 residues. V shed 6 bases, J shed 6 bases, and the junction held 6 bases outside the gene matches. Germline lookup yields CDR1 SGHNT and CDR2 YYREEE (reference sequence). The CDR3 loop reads CASIRDRGADTQYF. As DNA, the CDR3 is TGTGCCAGCATCCGGGACAGGGGGGCGGATACGCAGTATTTT.

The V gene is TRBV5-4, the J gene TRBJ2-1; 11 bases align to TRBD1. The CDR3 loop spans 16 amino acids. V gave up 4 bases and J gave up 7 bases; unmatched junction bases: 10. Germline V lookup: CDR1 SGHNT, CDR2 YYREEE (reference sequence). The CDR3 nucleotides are TGTGCCAGCAGCCCGCCCGGGACAGGGGGAGATAATGAGCAGTTCTTC. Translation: CASSPPGTGGDNEQFF.

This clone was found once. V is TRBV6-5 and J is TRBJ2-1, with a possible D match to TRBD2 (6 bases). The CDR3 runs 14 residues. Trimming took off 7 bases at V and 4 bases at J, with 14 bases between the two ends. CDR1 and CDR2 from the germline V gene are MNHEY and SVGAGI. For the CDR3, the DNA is TGTGCCAGCAAGGGCGGGACGGGGTACAATGAGCAGTTCTTC. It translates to CASKGGTGYNEQFF.

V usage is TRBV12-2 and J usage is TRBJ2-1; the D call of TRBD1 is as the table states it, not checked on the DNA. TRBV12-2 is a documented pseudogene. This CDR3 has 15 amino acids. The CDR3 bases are TGTGCAAGTCGCTCTCCGGGACAGGGGCGCAATGAGCAGTTCTTC. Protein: CASRSPGQGRNEQFF.